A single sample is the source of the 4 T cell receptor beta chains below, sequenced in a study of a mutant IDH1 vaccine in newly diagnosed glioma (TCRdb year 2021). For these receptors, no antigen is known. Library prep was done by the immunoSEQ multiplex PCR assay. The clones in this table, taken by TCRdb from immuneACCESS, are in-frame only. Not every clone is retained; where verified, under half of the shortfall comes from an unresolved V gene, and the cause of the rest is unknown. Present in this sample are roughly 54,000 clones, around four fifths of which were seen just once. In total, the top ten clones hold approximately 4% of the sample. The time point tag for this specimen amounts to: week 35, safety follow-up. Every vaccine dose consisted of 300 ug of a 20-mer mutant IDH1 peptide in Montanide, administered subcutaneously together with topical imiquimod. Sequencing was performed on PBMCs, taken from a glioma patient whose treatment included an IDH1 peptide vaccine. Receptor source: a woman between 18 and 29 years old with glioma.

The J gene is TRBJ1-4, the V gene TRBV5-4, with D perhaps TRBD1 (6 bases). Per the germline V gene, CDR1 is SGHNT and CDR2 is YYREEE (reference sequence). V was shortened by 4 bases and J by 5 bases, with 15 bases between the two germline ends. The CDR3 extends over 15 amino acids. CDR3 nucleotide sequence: TGTGCCAGCAGCCGCCCTGGGGGCACCAATGAAAAACTGTTTTTT. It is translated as CASSRPGGTNEKLFF.

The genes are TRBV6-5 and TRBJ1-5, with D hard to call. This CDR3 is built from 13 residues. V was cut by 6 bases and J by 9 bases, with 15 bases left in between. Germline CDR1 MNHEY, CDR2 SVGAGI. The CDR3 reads CASRATVRRPQHF. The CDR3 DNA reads TGTGCCAGCAGAGCGACGGTCCGGCGGCCCCAGCATTTT.

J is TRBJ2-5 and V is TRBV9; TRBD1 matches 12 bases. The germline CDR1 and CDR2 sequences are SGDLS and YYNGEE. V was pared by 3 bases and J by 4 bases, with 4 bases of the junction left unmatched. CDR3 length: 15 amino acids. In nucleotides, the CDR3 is TGTGCCAGCAGCGGGGACAGGGGGCTAAGAGAGACCCAGTACTTC. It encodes CASSGDRGLRETQYF.

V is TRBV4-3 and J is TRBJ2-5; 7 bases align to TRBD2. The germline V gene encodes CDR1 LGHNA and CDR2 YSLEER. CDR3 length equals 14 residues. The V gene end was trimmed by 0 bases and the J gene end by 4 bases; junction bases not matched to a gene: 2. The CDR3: CASSQDWGGETQYF. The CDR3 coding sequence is TGCGCCAGCAGCCAAGATTGGGGGGGAGAGACCCAGTACTTC.